The entry below describes one TCR beta chain. The antigen is undetermined. Here immunoSEQ multiplex PCR was the method, and the copy in TCRdb shows in-frame clones only, minus some. The table shows 130,000 or so clones, with roughly nine tenths occurring only once. The sample is drawn from a study of T cell responses to AZD1222 COVID-19 vaccine. Study in general: Second-dose intervals near 4 or 12 weeks were combined. Study-wide points: Baseline seropositives among AZD1222 recipients totaled only five or six. Donor demographics were predominantly white British with a female majority; clonal diversity may be underestimated. Across the whole spike, CD4 TCRs peaked at regions 160-218 and 743-854.

The material was peripheral blood, obtained on day 0 of AZD1222 vaccination. This clonotype originated in an adult in good health.

The CDR3 nucleotides are TGTGCCAGTCGGGACAGAAACTATGGCTACACCTTC. Encoded protein: CASRDRNYGYTF. The chain couples TRBV12-3 or TRBV12-4 to TRBJ1-2; 7 bases map to TRBD1. The length of the CDR3 is 12 residues. Unmatched junction bases numbered 3, after V lost 9 bases and J lost 2 bases.